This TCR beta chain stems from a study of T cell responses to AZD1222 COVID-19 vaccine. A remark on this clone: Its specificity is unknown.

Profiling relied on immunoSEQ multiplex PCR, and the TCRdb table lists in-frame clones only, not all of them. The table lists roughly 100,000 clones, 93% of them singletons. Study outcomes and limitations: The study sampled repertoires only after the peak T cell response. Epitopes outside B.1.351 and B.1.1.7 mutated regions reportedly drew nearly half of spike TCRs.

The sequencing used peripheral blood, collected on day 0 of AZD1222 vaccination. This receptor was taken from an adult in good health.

The CDR3 sequence: CASRGSPINNSPLHF. Written as DNA, the CDR3 is TGTGCCAGCAGGGGGAGTCCCATCAATAATTCACCCCTCCACTTT. This chain joins TRBV6-5 and TRBJ1-6; D is uncertain. The CDR3 loop spans 15 amino acids. The germline V and J ends were trimmed by 6 bases and 5 bases, with 14 bases remaining between them. CDR1 is MNHEY, CDR2 SVGAGI, per germline.